These 21 T cell receptor beta chains were all obtained from the same sample, sequenced in a study of CD8 T cells in Susac syndrome (dated by TCRdb to the late 2010s). The method behind the library was the immunoSEQ multiplex PCR assay. RNA was extracted using the RNeasy kit, and roughly 0.5 to 1 microgram was reverse transcribed with random hexamers. TCRdb passed the public sequencing reads through fastp at Q25 and MiXCR, retaining productive beta sequences. Rows merge per CDR3 protein into single entries with the most common DNA and genes. This sample lists about 210,000 distinct CDR3 sequences; approximately 94% were detected once. The ten largest clones add up to 0.15% of the sample. Sequencing was carried out using CD4+ T cells from PBMCs. These receptors were obtained from a human donor with Susac syndrome.

The V call is TRBV30, the J call TRBJ2-7; TRBD2 matches 9 bases. The trim removed 2 bases at V and 4 bases at J, leaving 18 bases unmatched. Germline CDR1 is GTSNPN and CDR2 is SVGIG (reference sequence). The CDR3 has 18 residues. The CDR3 region is CAWSTLRLAGTSAYEQYF. DNA for the CDR3: TGTGCCTGGAGTACTCTTCGTCTAGCGGGGACGTCGGCATACGAGCAGTACTTC. Filled out from reference TRBV30 and TRBJ2-7, the complete variable domain reads SQTIHQWPATLVQPVGSPLSLECTVEGTSNPNLYWYRQAAGRGLQLLFYSVGIGQISSEVPQNLSASRPQDRQFILSSKKLLLSDSGFYLCAWSTLRLAGTSAYEQYFGPGTRLTVT.

This chain connects TRBV30 to TRBJ2-7, with a tentative D call TRBD2 (5 bases). This CDR3 has 12 residues. Germline loops: CDR1 GTSNPN, CDR2 SVGIG (reference sequence). With 7 bases removed from V and 0 bases from J, the gap between germline ends came to 10 bases. The CDR3 sequence: CASEGSSYEQYF. CDR3 nucleotides: TGTGCCTCTGAGGGCAGCTCCTACGAGCAGTACTTC.

This clonotype was seen once. This chain links TRBV11-3 with TRBJ1-5, with TRBD1 matching over 12 bases. The CDR3 is 18 amino acids. V lost 6 bases, J lost 2 bases, and 11 bases stayed unmatched. Per germline, CDR1 SGHNT and CDR2 YENEEA. This chain's CDR3 is CASSYGTGGRRGNQPQHF. The CDR3, as DNA: TGTGCCAGCAGTTACGGGACAGGGGGCAGACGGGGCAATCAGCCCCAGCATTTT.

This clonotype showed up just once. The chain joins TRBV29-1 to TRBJ1-6; D may be TRBD1 (5 bases). Germline values: CDR1 SQVTM, CDR2 ANQGSEA. The CDR3 contains 15 residues. V gave up 6 bases and J gave up 8 bases, with 20 bases separating them. The CDR3 sequence is CSVGDGADLDSPLHF. CDR3 in DNA: TGCAGCGTAGGGGACGGGGCGGATTTGGATTCACCCCTCCACTTT.

The chain joins TRBV11-2 to TRBJ2-3, with TRBD2 matching 9 bases. The CDR3 extends over 16 amino acids. From germline, CDR1 is SGHAT and CDR2 FQNNGV. The ends lost 4 bases at V and 1 base at J; junction bases unmatched: 6. The CDR3 protein is CASSSYLAGGTDTQYF. CDR3 DNA sequence: TGTGCCAGCAGCTCTTATTTAGCGGGGGGCACAGATACGCAGTATTTT.

The genes are TRBV30 and TRBJ1-2; D may be TRBD1 (6 bases). Germline V lookup: CDR1 GTSNPN, CDR2 SVGIG (reference sequence). Between the trimmed V and J ends, which lost 0 bases and 6 bases, there was a span of 8 bases. The CDR3 runs to 12 residues. The DNA for the CDR3 is TGTGCCTGGAGTGTACAGGGTGATGGCTACACCTTC. Translation: CAWSVQGDGYTF.

The sample holds a few counts of this clonotype. The rearrangement uses TRBV3-1 and TRBJ1-1; 9 nucleotides align to TRBD1. The germline CDR1 and CDR2 sequences are LGHDT and YNNKEL (reference sequence). The CDR3 has 15 amino acids. Trimming removed 4 bases from V and 4 bases from J; junction bases left unmatched: 7. Here the CDR3 reads CASSPRQGGSTEAFF. The CDR3 DNA reads as TGTGCCAGCAGCCCACGACAGGGGGGCTCCACTGAAGCTTTCTTT.

The chain combines TRBV29-1 with TRBJ2-7; 9 bases align to TRBD1. This CDR3 is built from 16 residues. V dropped 4 bases and J dropped 1; count of bases not matched to a gene: 11. CDR1 and CDR2 (germline): SQVTM, ANQGSEA. CDR3 residues: CSVARSRGTGSYEQYF. DNA of the CDR3: TGCAGCGTTGCCCGATCCCGCGGGACAGGGTCCTACGAGCAGTACTTC.

This chain links TRBV28 with TRBJ2-3; the match to TRBD1 covers 8 bases. There are 15 residues in the CDR3. Germline CDR1 and CDR2: MDHEN and SYDVKM. V was clipped by 4 bases and J by 4 bases; unmatched bases: 7. CDR3 nucleotides: TGTGCCAGCAGTTCCCAGGGGGCCTGGGCAGATACGCAGTATTTT. It is translated as CASSSQGAWADTQYF.

The genes are TRBV6-5 and TRBJ2-7; 7 bases are shared with TRBD2. V lost 2 bases and J lost 5; bases outside the gene matches: 6. Germline assignment: CDR1 MNHEY and CDR2 SVGAGI. The CDR3 is 14 residues long. The CDR3 sequence: CASSYRLGGNEQYF. The DNA of the CDR3 is TGTGCCAGCAGTTACAGGCTCGGGGGGAACGAGCAGTACTTC.

The V gene is TRBV20-1, the J gene TRBJ1-2; 9 nucleotides agree with TRBD1. Germline CDR1 DFQATT, CDR2 SNEGSKA (reference sequence). The CDR3 is 14 amino acids. J lost 6 bases, V lost 6 bases, and 11 bases had no gene match. CDR3 sequence reads: CSAAQGAGRDGYTF. CDR3 nucleotides: TGCAGTGCCGCACAGGGGGCGGGTAGGGATGGCTACACCTTC.

The genes are TRBV20-1 and TRBJ1-5, with 7 bases that match TRBD1. Germline CDR1 is DFQATT and CDR2 is SNEGSKA (reference sequence). The CDR3 covers 16 residues. J gave up 1 base and V 3 bases, and 9 bases lay outside the gene matches. The CDR3 loop is CSASSPGDSSNQPQHF. CDR3 nucleotide sequence: TGCAGTGCTAGTAGCCCCGGGGACAGCAGCAATCAGCCCCAGCATTTT.

The V call is TRBV23-1, the J call TRBJ2-1, with D uncertain. TRBV23-1 has ORF status, its function being uncertain. V was shortened by 0 bases and J by 7 bases, with 19 bases between the two germline ends. The CDR3 loop spans 17 amino acids. This CDR3 reads CASSQSRLSASPNEQFF. In DNA form, the CDR3 reads TGCGCCAGCAGTCAATCGCGGTTAAGCGCGAGTCCGAATGAGCAGTTCTTC.

The genes are TRBV6-5 and TRBJ2-6; weak D call: TRBD1 (6 bases). Trimming stripped 4 bases from V and 0 bases from J, with 16 bases between. The CDR3 contains 18 residues. Germline V lookup: CDR1 MNHEY, CDR2 SVGAGI. This CDR3 reads CASSSATGISSGANVLTF. CDR3 nucleotides: TGTGCCAGCAGTTCAGCGACAGGTATCTCCTCTGGGGCCAACGTCCTGACTTTC.

The gene calls are TRBV9 and TRBJ2-7; TRBD1 matches 10 bases. J was trimmed by 5 bases and V by 4 bases; bases with no gene match: 3. This CDR3 has 13 amino acids. Looked up from germline, CDR1 is SGDLS and CDR2 is YYNGEE. The CDR3 region has the DNA TGTGCCAGCAGCAGGACAGGGGGGAACGAGCAGTACTTC. This encodes CASSRTGGNEQYF.

V gene TRBV12-5 combines with J gene TRBJ1-3; tentatively, D is TRBD1 (5 bases). The CDR3 has 18 amino acids. CDR1 and CDR2 from the germline V gene are LGHNT and FRNRAP. V lost 2 bases and J lost 0, with 17 bases in between. CDR3 nucleotides: TGTGCTAGTGGTTTGTCCCGGGGGGAAGTCTACTCTGGAAACACCATATATTTT. Translation: CASGLSRGEVYSGNTIYF.

The V call is TRBV18, the J call TRBJ1-1; maybe TRBD1 (5 bases). The CDR3 extends over 13 amino acids. V was shortened by 3 bases and J by 4 bases, with 9 bases between the two germline ends. Germline V gives CDR1 KGHSH, CDR2 LQKENI. The CDR3 sequence is CASSPGGITEAFF. CDR3 coding DNA: TGTGCCAGCTCACCGGGGGGGATCACTGAAGCTTTCTTT.

Comments on this clonotype: Sequence at one end of the junction differs from germline and may be a read error. The J gene is TRBJ2-2, the V gene TRBV20-1; no firm D call. The V gene's germline CDR1 is DFQATT and CDR2 SNEGSKA (reference sequence). This CDR3 is built from 13 residues. The CDR3: CSAVTAGSGELFF. In DNA, the CDR3 is TGCAGTGCCGTCACCGCCGGTTCCGGCGAGCTGTTTTTT.

The chain carries TRBV29-1 and TRBJ2-1, with TRBD2 matching over 11 bases. V was pared by 0 bases and J by 3 bases, with 16 bases of the junction left unmatched. The CDR3 spans 20 residues. Germline CDR1 reads SQVTM; CDR2 reads ANQGSEA. The CDR3 spells CSVEDAGTSGSLMSYNEQFF. CDR3 DNA: TGCAGCGTTGAAGATGCAGGGACTAGCGGCTCCTTGATGAGCTACAATGAGCAGTTCTTC.

The chain recombines TRBV18 with TRBJ2-7, with a possible D match to TRBD2 (5 bases). The CDR3 is made up of 13 amino acids. Trimming pared 3 bases from V and 6 bases from J, leaving 12 bases between. Germline V gene data show CDR1 as KGHSH and CDR2 as LQKENI. The CDR3 DNA reads as TGTGCCAGCTCACCTTCGGGGAGCAGCGAGCAGTACTTC. It specifies CASSPSGSSEQYF.

J is TRBJ1-1 and V is TRBV30; no reliable D call. V was cut by 0 bases and J by 1 base, with 15 bases left in between. CDR1 GTSNPN and CDR2 SVGIG come from the germline V gene (reference sequence). This CDR3 has 16 residues. This chain's CDR3 is CAWSVFLQEENTEAFF. CDR3 DNA sequence: TGTGCCTGGAGTGTCTTCTTACAAGAAGAGAACACTGAAGCTTTCTTT.